This T cell receptor beta chain is from a study of T-cell reconstitution after alpha-beta-depleted transplantation in children. This clonotype was picked up many times. CDR1 and CDR2 from the germline V gene are SEHNR and FQNEAQ (reference sequence). V shed 4 bases and J shed 8 bases, with 11 bases lying between them. The CDR3 runs 13 residues. Unique molecular identifiers were incorporated when the TCRbeta library was constructed. One entry per CDR3 protein results from TCRdb running MiXCR on the PCR reads. The data hold 80,000 to 95,000 distinct CDR3 sequences, with 7% to 10% observed a single time.

This receptor was obtained from a human donor who donated a stem cell graft to a child with congenital amegakaryocytic thrombocytopenia. The sample consisted of PBMCs from the stem cell graft donor, taken from the stem cell graft. The chain links TRBV7-9 to TRBJ1-4; weak D call: TRBD1 (6 bases). CDR3 sequence: CASSSTGSEKLFF. The DNA of the CDR3 is TGTGCCAGCAGCTCAACAGGGAGCGAAAAACTGTTTTTT.